This T cell receptor beta chain was observed in a study of shared clonotypes between healthy human individuals. General observations from the study: The generation probabilities recorded for non-shared clonotypes fell below those of clonotypes shared by all four donors.

Note on this clone: Antigen specificity is unknown.

Trimming took off 3 bases at V and 2 bases at J, with 14 bases between the two ends. The CDR3 sequence is 16 residues long. Per the germline V gene, CDR1 is MGHRA and CDR2 is YSYEKL. The table came from immunoSEQ multiplex PCR; TCRdb's copy has only in-frame clones and leaves some out. In the table there are over a million clones, over 95% of which are singletons. The receptor was isolated from a man aged 30 to 45 in good health. This chain connects TRBV4-1 to TRBJ1-5, with D unclear. Material for sequencing was naive CD4+ T cells sorted from blood. Subset denoted: CD45RA+ positively selected. The CDR3 region is CASSHARLDGNQPQHF. The CDR3 bases are TGCGCCAGCAGCCACGCGCGGTTAGACGGCAATCAGCCCCAGCATTTT.